What follows is one T cell receptor beta chain and its context. What it binds is unknown. This record comes from a study of post-analysis software for immune sequencing data. Study in general: Courses of disease covered relapsing-remitting, secondary progressive and progressive-relapsing multiple sclerosis. Regarding the study as a whole: Samples made in the same batch grouped tightly together by F measure. Compared against controls, patients with multiple sclerosis displayed significantly lower normalized Chao1 diversity. In patients, about 5 TRBV segments were more frequent than in controls, with TRBV5-6, TRBV5-1 and TRBV20-1 among them.

cDNA libraries of TCR beta carried unique molecular identifiers. Once 1 to 10 million T cells were used, roughly 500,000 cDNA molecules resulted. TCRdb re-analysed the PCR reads in MiXCR, keeping a single row per CDR3 protein. Among roughly 410,000 distinct CDR3 sequences listed, approximately 33% were seen once. From germline, CDR1 is SGDLS and CDR2 YYNGEE. Trimming left V 3 bases short and J 11 bases short, with 17 bases between. The CDR3 runs 13 residues. The V call is TRBV9, the J call TRBJ2-5; a weak D match, TRBD1 (6 bases). The sequence was obtained from a girl under 18 with multiple sclerosis. Source material: blood. The CDR3 sequence is CASSAEQGLEQYF. The CDR3 coding sequence is TGTGCCAGCAGCGCTGAACAGGGTTTGGAGCAGTACTTC.